The clone carrying this TCR beta chain came up a few times. The authors ran a second PCR of roughly 6 to 12 cycles using a sample-barcoded 5' primer and a J-beta primer mix. TCRdb processed the 5' RACE reads anew with MiXCR; each CDR3 protein has one entry. Of about 1.6 million distinct CDR3 sequences in the sample, about 32% are singletons; the top ten hold about 10%. These data belong to a study of blood T cells in healthy people across ages. V was trimmed by 3 bases and J by 10 bases, leaving 16 bases between them. CDR3 length equals 15 residues. Germline values: CDR1 LGHDT, CDR2 YNNKEL (reference sequence).

This clonotype was sampled from a woman aged 25 to 39 in good health. The rearrangement links TRBV3-1 to TRBJ1-6; D call uncertain. Sequencing input: blood. CDR3 residues: CASSHIEGVSSPLHF. The DNA of the CDR3 is TGTGCCAGCAGCCATATAGAGGGTGTCTCCTCACCCCTCCACTTT. Complete variable domain (other parts from reference TRBV3-1 and TRBJ1-6): DTAVSQTPKYLVTQMGNDKSIKCEQNLGHDTMYWYKQDSKKFLKIMFSYNNKELIINETVPNRFSPKSPDKAHLNLHINSLELGDSAVYFCASSHIEGVSSPLHFGNGTRLTVT.